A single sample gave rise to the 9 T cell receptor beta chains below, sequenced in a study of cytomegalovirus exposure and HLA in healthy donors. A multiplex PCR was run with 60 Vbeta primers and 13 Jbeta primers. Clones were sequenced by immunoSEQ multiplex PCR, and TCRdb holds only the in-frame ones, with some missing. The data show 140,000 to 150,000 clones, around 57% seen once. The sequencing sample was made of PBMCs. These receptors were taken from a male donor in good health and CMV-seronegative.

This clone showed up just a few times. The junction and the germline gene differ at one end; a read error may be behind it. CDR3 sequence (DNA): TGTGCCAGCACCTTGGACAGGGGGTTCGGTAATTCACCCCTCCACTTT. It translates to CASTLDRGFGNSPLHF. The chain joins TRBV5-6 to TRBJ1-6, with 10 nucleotides matching TRBD1. The V gene's germline CDR1 is SGHDT and CDR2 YYEEEE. This CDR3 contains 16 residues.

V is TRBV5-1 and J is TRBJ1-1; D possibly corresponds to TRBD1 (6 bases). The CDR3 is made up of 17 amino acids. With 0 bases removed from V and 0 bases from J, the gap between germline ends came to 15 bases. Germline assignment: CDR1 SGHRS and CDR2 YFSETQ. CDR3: CASSLVNIGGLNTEAFF. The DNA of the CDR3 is TGCGCCAGCAGCTTGGTTAATATCGGGGGGCTGAACACTGAAGCTTTCTTT.

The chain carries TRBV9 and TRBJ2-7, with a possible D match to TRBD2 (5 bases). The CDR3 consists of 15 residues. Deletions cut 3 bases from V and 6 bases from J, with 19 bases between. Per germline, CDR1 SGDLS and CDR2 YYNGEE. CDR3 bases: TGTGCCAGCAGCGGGAGGTTAGGTCTCGGTGGCGAGCAGTACTTC. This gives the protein CASSGRLGLGGEQYF.

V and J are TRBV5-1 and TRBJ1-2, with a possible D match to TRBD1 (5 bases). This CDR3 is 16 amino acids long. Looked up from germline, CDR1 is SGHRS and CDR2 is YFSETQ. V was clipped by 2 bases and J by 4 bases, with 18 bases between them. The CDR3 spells CASSFTPGESAYGYTF. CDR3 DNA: TGCGCCAGCAGCTTTACCCCGGGGGAGTCGGCCTATGGCTACACCTTC. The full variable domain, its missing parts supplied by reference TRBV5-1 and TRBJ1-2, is KAGVTQTPRYLIKTRGQQVTLSCSPISGHRSVSWYQQTPGQGLQFLFEYFSETQRNKGNFPGRFSGRQFSNSRSEMNVSTLELGDSALYLCASSFTPGESAYGYTFGSGTRLTVV.

The CDR3 protein is CAWSENSLNEQFF. The CDR3 DNA follows: TGTGCCTGGAGTGAAAACAGCCTAAATGAGCAGTTCTTC. The chain uses TRBV30 and TRBJ2-1; D remains unclear. CDR3 length equals 13 residues. Germline V gene data show CDR1 as GTSNPN and CDR2 as SVGIG (reference sequence). V gave up 1 base and J gave up 7 bases, with 11 bases separating them.

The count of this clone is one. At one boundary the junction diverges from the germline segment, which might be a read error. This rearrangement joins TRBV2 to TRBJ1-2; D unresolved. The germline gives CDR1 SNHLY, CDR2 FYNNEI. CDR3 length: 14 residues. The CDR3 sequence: CANSKAIDPYGYTF. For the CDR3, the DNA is TGTGCCAACAGTAAAGCGATAGATCCCTATGGCTACACCTTC.

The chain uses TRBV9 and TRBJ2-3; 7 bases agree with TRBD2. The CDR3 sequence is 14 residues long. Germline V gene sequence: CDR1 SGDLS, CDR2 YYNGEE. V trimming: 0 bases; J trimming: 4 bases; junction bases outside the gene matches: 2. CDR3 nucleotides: TGTGCCAGCAGCGTAGGGGAGGGAGCAGATACGCAGTATTTT. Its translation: CASSVGEGADTQYF. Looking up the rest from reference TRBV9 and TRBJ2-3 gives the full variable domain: DSGVTQTPKHLITATGQRVTLRCSPRSGDLSVYWYQQSLDQGLQFLIQYYNGEERAKGNILERFSAQQFPDLHSELNLSSLELGDSALYFCASSVGEGADTQYFGPGTRLTVL.

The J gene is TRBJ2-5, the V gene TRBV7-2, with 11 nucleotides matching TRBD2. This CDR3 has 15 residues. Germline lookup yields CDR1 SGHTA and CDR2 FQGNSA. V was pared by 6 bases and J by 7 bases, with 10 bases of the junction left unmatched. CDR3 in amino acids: CASSYQTSGAWTQYF. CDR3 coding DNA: TGTGCCAGCAGTTATCAGACTAGCGGGGCTTGGACCCAGTACTTC.

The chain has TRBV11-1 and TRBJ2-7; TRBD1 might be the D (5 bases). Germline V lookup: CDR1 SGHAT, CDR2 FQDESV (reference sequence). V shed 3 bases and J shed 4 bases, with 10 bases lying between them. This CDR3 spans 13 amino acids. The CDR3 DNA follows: TGTGCCAGCAGCTTGGGTCCAGGGTACGAGCAGTACTTC. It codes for CASSLGPGYEQYF.